One sample yielded the 24 T cell receptor beta chains listed below, sequenced in a study of cytomegalovirus exposure and HLA in healthy donors. Both 60 Vbeta primers and 13 Jbeta primers went into the PCR. TCRdb's copy holds only in-frame clones and misses some; the assay was immunoSEQ multiplex PCR. Its listing shows around 77,000 clones. The sample taken for sequencing was PBMCs. Receptor source: a man over 45 in good health and CMV-seropositive.

The chain uses TRBV5-1 and TRBJ2-7; D is perhaps TRBD1 (5 bases). The V gene's germline CDR1 is SGHRS and CDR2 YFSETQ. Trimming removed 4 bases from V and 5 bases from J, with 13 bases in between. The CDR3 totals 13 residues. CDR3 loop: CASSLLGAHEQYF. DNA for the CDR3: TGCGCCAGCAGCCTGCTAGGGGCGCACGAGCAGTACTTC.

The chain joins TRBV7-8 to TRBJ2-3, with D tentatively TRBD1 (6 bases). This CDR3 has 16 residues. Looked up from germline, CDR1 is SGHVS and CDR2 is FQNEAQ. Trimming took off 5 bases at V and 5 bases at J, with 20 bases between the two ends. CDR3 DNA: TGTGCCAGCAGCCCGGGGACCCGACAGGTCGGAGATACGCAGTATTTT. Protein product: CASSPGTRQVGDTQYF. The full variable domain, completed using reference TRBV7-8 and TRBJ2-3, is GAGVSQSPRYKVAKRGQDVALRCDPISGHVSLFWYQQALGQGPEFLTYFQNEAQLDKSGLPSDRFFAERPEGSVSTLKIQRTQQEDSAVYLCASSPGTRQVGDTQYFGPGTRLTVL.

In DNA form, the CDR3 reads TGTGCCAGCAGCCCCGACAGGGCTGGCTACACCTTC. It encodes CASSPDRAGYTF. V and J are TRBV7-9 and TRBJ1-2, with 7 bases matching TRBD1. The germline CDR1 and CDR2 sequences are SEHNR and FQNEAQ (reference sequence). CDR3 length equals 12 residues. V gave up 5 bases and J gave up 7 bases; unmatched junction bases: 4.

The chain has TRBV7-9 and TRBJ1-2, with D tentatively TRBD1 (6 bases). The germline V gene encodes CDR1 SEHNR and CDR2 FQNEAQ (reference sequence). Between the trimmed V and J ends, which lost 8 bases and 4 bases, there was a span of 14 bases. This CDR3 contains 13 residues. CDR3 sequence (DNA): TGTGCCAGCTGGGGGCAGGACGTCTATGGCTACACCTTC. Its protein is CASWGQDVYGYTF.

The chain is built from TRBV6-1 and TRBJ2-5; tentative D call: TRBD1 (6 bases). V lost 7 bases, J lost 3 bases, and 15 bases lay in between. This CDR3 region has 14 residues. Germline values: CDR1 MNHNS, CDR2 SASEGT. In DNA form, the CDR3 reads TGTGCCAGCATACAGGGAGAAAAGAAAGAGACCCAGTACTTC. Amino acid sequence: CASIQGEKKETQYF.

This rearrangement joins TRBV30 to TRBJ1-1, with D possibly being TRBD1 (5 bases). Trimming removed 5 bases at V and 1 base at J, with 11 bases between. This CDR3 has 13 amino acids. Germline V gene sequence: CDR1 GTSNPN, CDR2 SVGIG (reference sequence). CDR3 DNA sequence: TGTGCCTGGCAGGGCCCCTCGAACACTGAAGCTTTCTTT. It encodes CAWQGPSNTEAFF. Full variable domain (outside the CDR3, taken from reference TRBV30 and TRBJ1-1): SQTIHQWPATLVQPVGSPLSLECTVEGTSNPNLYWYRQAAGRGLQLLFYSVGIGQISSEVPQNLSASRPQDRQFILSSKKLLLSDSGFYLCAWQGPSNTEAFFGQGTRLTVV.

The chain uses TRBV2 and TRBJ2-7, with 11 bases identical to TRBD2. The CDR3 runs to 17 residues. V trimming: 2 bases; J trimming: 0 bases; junction bases outside the gene matches: 6. Germline-derived CDR1 and CDR2 are SNHLY and FYNNEI. DNA of the CDR3: TGTGCCAGCAGTGAACTAGCGGGGGGACTGAGCTCCTACGAGCAGTACGTC. It specifies CASSELAGGLSSYEQYV.

This chain links TRBV5-8 with TRBJ2-7; the D is unclear. From germline, CDR1 is SGHTS and CDR2 YDEGEE. Trimming removed 2 bases at V and 2 bases at J, with 2 bases between. The CDR3 has 11 amino acids. Written as DNA, the CDR3 is TGTGCCAGCAGCTTTACCTACGAGCAGTACTTC. Translated: CASSFTYEQYF.

The V gene is TRBV14, the J gene TRBJ1-5; 9 positions agree with TRBD1. Germline V gene sequence: CDR1 SGHDN, CDR2 FVKESK. The CDR3 totals 15 residues. With 4 bases clipped from V and 7 bases from J, the junction kept 8 bases outside the gene matches. CDR3 DNA sequence: TGTGCCAGCAGCCTATCAGGACAGGGGAGCCAGCCCCAGCATTTT. This translates into CASSLSGQGSQPQHF.

The chain uses TRBV5-4 and TRBJ1-1, with a tentative D call TRBD1 (5 bases). The CDR3 has 14 amino acids. Germline V gene data show CDR1 as SGHNT and CDR2 as YYREEE (reference sequence). V was trimmed by 0 bases and J by 0 bases, leaving 6 bases between them. The CDR3 spells CASSLGGLNTEAFF. CDR3 nucleotide sequence: TGTGCCAGCAGCTTGGGGGGCTTGAACACTGAAGCTTTCTTT.

V usage is TRBV30 and J usage is TRBJ1-5; the match to TRBD1 covers 9 bases. The CDR3 totals 13 residues. The germline CDR1 and CDR2 sequences are GTSNPN and SVGIG (reference sequence). Trimming removed 0 bases from V and 6 bases from J; junction bases left unmatched: 0. The CDR3 DNA reads as TGTGCCTGGAGTGTACAGGGGGCTCAGCCCCAGCATTTT. Amino acids: CAWSVQGAQPQHF.

CDR3 DNA sequence: TGCGCCAGCAGCCCCAGCGGGGGCGACACAGATACGCAGTATTTT. Translated, it gives CASSPSGGDTDTQYF. The chain joins TRBV5-1 to TRBJ2-3; 8 nucleotides agree with TRBD2. Germline assignment: CDR1 SGHRS and CDR2 YFSETQ. Trimming removed 4 bases from V and 2 bases from J; junction bases left unmatched: 6. The CDR3 consists of 15 residues.

CDR3 protein: CASSLDVGQETQYF. CDR3 sequence (DNA): TGTGCCAGCAGCTTAGATGTCGGGCAAGAGACCCAGTACTTC. The chain is built from TRBV7-9 and TRBJ2-5, with no clear D. Germline V CDR1 and CDR2: SEHNR, FQNEAQ (reference sequence). The CDR3 has 14 amino acids. Trimming left V 1 base short and J 2 bases short, with 8 bases between.

The chain carries TRBV9 and TRBJ1-5, with a possible D match to TRBD1 (5 bases). The CDR3 has 15 residues. V dropped 3 bases and J dropped 8 bases, with 18 bases sitting between them. Germline CDR1 reads SGDLS; CDR2 reads YYNGEE. CDR3 protein: CASSASGHLDEPQHF. CDR3 coding DNA: TGTGCCAGCAGCGCTTCAGGACACCTCGATGAGCCCCAGCATTTT.

This chain links TRBV30 with TRBJ2-3, with D possibly TRBD1 on 5 matching bases. The CDR3 is 15 amino acids. Between the trimmed V and J ends, which lost 7 bases and 0 bases, there was a span of 17 bases. Germline-derived CDR1 and CDR2 are GTSNPN and SVGIG (reference sequence). The CDR3 spells CAFSGRSASTDTQYF. CDR3 sequence (DNA): TGTGCCTTCTCAGGGCGGAGTGCTAGCACAGATACGCAGTATTTT.

The chain recombines TRBV18 with TRBJ2-1; D may be TRBD1 (6 bases). V gave up 0 bases and J gave up 9 bases, with 12 bases separating them. The V gene's germline CDR1 is KGHSH and CDR2 LQKENI. The CDR3 has 14 amino acids. The CDR3 loop is CASSPPTGRGEQFF. CDR3 nucleotides: TGTGCCAGCTCACCACCTACAGGGCGAGGTGAGCAGTTCTTC.

The J gene is TRBJ2-3, the V gene TRBV11-2; possibly TRBD1 for D (6 bases). V lost 1 base and J 8 bases, leaving 16 bases between the germline ends. CDR3 size: 15 residues. The germline V gene encodes CDR1 SGHAT and CDR2 FQNNGV. This chain's CDR3 is CASSLAGRGRRTQYF. The CDR3 nucleotides are TGTGCCAGCAGCTTAGCGGGCAGGGGAAGGCGTACGCAGTATTTT.

This sequence joins TRBV5-1 and TRBJ2-2, with D perhaps TRBD1 (5 bases). The ends were cut back, 3 bases at V and 7 bases at J, with 10 bases in the middle. From germline, CDR1 is SGHRS and CDR2 YFSETQ. The CDR3 extends over 13 amino acids. The CDR3 DNA reads as TGCGCCAGCAGCTCAGGGTTTGACGGGGAGCTGTTTTTT. Encoded protein: CASSSGFDGELFF.

This chain links TRBV4-1 with TRBJ1-5, with D perhaps matching TRBD1 (5 bases). This CDR3 has 15 residues. Trimming cost V 0 bases and J 2 bases, with 8 bases left between them. Germline CDR1 and CDR2: MGHRA and YSYEKL. In DNA, the CDR3 is TGCGCCAGCAGCCAAGATTCGGGGGGCAATCAGCCCCAGCATTTT. Its protein product is CASSQDSGGNQPQHF.

V and J are TRBV19 and TRBJ1-2; 7 bases agree with TRBD1. The V gene end was trimmed by 9 bases and the J gene end by 0 bases; junction bases not matched to a gene: 4. Germline values: CDR1 LNHDA, CDR2 SQIVND (reference sequence). This CDR3 region has 13 residues. CDR3 in amino acids: CASTGEANYGYTF. CDR3 bases: TGTGCCAGCACAGGGGAAGCTAACTATGGCTACACCTTC.

The rearrangement joins TRBV6-1 to TRBJ1-2; D not certain. CDR1 is MNHNS, CDR2 SASEGT, per germline. V was clipped by 6 bases and J by 2 bases, with 16 bases between them. This CDR3 is 15 amino acids long. The CDR3 spells CASSRGRATNYGYTF. CDR3 in DNA: TGTGCCAGCAGCCGCGGGAGGGCGACAAACTATGGCTACACCTTC.

The chain recombines TRBV5-6 with TRBJ2-7; D possibly corresponds to TRBD1 (5 bases). CDR1 and CDR2 (germline): SGHDT, YYEEEE. V was trimmed by 4 bases and J by 5 bases, leaving 10 bases between them. The length of the CDR3 is 12 residues. The CDR3 region is CASSSPGNEQYV. In DNA, the CDR3 is TGTGCCAGCAGCAGTCCAGGGAACGAGCAGTACGTC.

The chain employs TRBV6-5 and TRBJ2-1; D may be TRBD1 (5 bases). CDR1 is MNHEY, CDR2 SVGAGI, per germline. Trimming stripped 4 bases from V and 9 bases from J, with 22 bases between. The CDR3 runs to 16 residues. The CDR3 DNA is TGTGCCAGCAGTTTGGCCGCTTTAAAGGGGCTAGGTGAGCAGTTCTTC. Its protein is CASSLAALKGLGEQFF.

Details on this clone: Germline is not matched at one junction end, which may reflect a read error. The V and J genes are TRBV6-6 and TRBJ2-7; D not resolved. The CDR3 totals 14 residues. Germline lookup yields CDR1 MNHNY and CDR2 SVGAGI (reference sequence). The CDR3 nucleotides are TGTGCCAGCAGTAACTCTCGCAGCTCCTACGAGCAGTACTTC. Its translation: CASSNSRSSYEQYF.